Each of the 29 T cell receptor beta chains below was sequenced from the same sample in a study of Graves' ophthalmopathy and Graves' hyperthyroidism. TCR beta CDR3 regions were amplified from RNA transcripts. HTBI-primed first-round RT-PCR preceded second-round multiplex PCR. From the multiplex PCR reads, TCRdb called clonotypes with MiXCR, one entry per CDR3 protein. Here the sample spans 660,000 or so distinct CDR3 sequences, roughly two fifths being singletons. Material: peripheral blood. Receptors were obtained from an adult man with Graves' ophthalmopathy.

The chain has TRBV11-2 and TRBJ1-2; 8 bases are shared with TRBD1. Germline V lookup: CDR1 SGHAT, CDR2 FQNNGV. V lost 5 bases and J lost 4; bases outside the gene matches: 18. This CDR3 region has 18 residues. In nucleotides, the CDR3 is TGTGCCAGCAGCCGACCTTTCCGATACAGGGGGAAGGGCTATGGCTACACCTTC. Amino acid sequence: CASSRPFRYRGKGYGYTF.

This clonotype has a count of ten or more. DNA for the CDR3: TGTGCCAGCAGCTTAGGTCTTGACTGGACCGGGGAGCTGTTTTTT. Translated, it gives CASSLGLDWTGELFF. This chain uses TRBV7-9 with TRBJ2-2; D gene uncertain. This CDR3 comprises 15 residues. The V gene's germline CDR1 is SEHNR and CDR2 FQNEAQ (reference sequence). Trimming pared 1 base from V and 5 bases from J, leaving 11 bases between.

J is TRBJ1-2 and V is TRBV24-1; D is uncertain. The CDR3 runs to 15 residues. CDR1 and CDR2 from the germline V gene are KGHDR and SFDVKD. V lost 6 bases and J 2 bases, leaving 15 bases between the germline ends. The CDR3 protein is CATSSMHVVNYGYTF. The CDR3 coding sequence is TGTGCCACCAGTAGTATGCATGTAGTGAACTATGGCTACACCTTC.

The CDR3 reads CASSGRPTGLGYTF. Here the CDR3 DNA reads TGTGCCAGCAGTGGGAGACCTACAGGGCTTGGCTACACCTTC. The chain has TRBV6-5 and TRBJ1-2; D might be TRBD1 (6 bases). The germline gives CDR1 MNHEY, CDR2 SVGAGI. CDR3 size: 14 residues. Trimming pared 5 bases from V and 7 bases from J, leaving 17 bases between.

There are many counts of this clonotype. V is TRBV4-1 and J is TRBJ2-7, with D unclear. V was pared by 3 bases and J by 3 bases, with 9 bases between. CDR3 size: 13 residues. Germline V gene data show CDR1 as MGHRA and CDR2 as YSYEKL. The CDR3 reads CASSQGFSYEQYF. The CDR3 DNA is TGCGCCAGCAGCCAGGGATTTAGCTACGAGCAGTACTTC.

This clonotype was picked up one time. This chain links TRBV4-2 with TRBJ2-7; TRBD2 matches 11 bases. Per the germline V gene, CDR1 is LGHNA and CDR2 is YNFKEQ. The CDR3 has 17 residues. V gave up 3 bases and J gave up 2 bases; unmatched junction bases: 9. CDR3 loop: CASSQPGTSGDTYEQYF. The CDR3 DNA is TGTGCCAGCAGCCAGCCTGGGACTAGCGGTGATACCTACGAGCAGTACTTC.

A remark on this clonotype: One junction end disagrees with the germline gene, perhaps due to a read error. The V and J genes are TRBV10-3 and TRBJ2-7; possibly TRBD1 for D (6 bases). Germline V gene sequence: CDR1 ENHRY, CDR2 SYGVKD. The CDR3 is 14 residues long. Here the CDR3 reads CASSFARDTGEQYF. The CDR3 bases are TGTGCCAGCAGTTTCGCCAGGGACACCGGGGAGCAGTACTTC.

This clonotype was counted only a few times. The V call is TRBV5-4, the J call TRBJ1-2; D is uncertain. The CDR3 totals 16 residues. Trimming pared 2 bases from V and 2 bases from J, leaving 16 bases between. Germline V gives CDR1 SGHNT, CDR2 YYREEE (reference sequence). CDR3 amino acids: CASSLETPVINYGYTF. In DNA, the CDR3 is TGTGCCAGCAGCTTAGAAACACCCGTAATAAACTATGGCTACACCTTC.

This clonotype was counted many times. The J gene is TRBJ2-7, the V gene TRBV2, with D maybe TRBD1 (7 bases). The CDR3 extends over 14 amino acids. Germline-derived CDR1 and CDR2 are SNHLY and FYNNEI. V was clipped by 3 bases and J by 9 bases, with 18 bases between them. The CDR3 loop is CASSDRGPGGGQYF. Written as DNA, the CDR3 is TGTGCCAGCAGTGATAGGGGGCCCGGAGGGGGGCAGTACTTC.

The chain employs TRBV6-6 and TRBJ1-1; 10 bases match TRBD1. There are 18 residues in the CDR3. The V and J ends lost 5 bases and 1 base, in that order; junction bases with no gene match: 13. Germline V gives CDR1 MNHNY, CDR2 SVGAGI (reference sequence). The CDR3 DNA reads TGTGCCAGCAGTGACAGCATCGGGACAGGGGAACGGAACACTGAAGCTTTCTTT. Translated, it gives CASSDSIGTGERNTEAFF.

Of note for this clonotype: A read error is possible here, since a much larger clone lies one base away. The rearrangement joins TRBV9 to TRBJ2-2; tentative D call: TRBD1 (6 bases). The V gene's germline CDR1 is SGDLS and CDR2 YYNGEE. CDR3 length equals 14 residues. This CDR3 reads CASSVTDSTRELFF. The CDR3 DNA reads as TGTGCCAGCAGCGTAACGGACAGCACCAGGGAGCTGTTTTTT.

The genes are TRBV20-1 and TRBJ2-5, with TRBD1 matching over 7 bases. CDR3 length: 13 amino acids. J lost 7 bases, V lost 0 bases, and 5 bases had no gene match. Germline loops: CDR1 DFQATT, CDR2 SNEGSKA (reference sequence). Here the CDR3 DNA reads TGCAGTGCTAGAGAGGGACAGCTGGGGACCCAGTACTTC. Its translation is CSAREGQLGTQYF.

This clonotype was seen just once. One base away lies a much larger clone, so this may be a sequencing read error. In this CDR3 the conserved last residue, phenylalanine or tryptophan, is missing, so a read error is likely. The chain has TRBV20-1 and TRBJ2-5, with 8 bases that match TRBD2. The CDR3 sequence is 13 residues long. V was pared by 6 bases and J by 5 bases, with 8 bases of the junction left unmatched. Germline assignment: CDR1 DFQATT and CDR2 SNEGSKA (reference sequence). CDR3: CSANGGDGETQYL. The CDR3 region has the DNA TGCAGTGCAAACGGGGGGGACGGCGAGACCCAGTACCTC.

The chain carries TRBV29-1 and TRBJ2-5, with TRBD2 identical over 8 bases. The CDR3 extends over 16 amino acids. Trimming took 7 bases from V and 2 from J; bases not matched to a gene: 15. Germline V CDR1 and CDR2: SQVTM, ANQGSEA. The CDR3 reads CSASSYSGDVQETQYF. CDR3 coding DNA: TGCAGCGCCAGCAGCTATAGCGGGGACGTTCAAGAGACCCAGTACTTC.

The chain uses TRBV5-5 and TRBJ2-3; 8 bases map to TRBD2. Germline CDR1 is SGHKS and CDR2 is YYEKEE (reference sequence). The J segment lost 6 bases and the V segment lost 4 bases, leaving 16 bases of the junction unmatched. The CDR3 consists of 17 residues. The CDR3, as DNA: TGTGCCAGCAGCCAAGCGGTCAGCGGGGGACCCCCTGATACGCAGTATTTT. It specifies CASSQAVSGGPPDTQYF.

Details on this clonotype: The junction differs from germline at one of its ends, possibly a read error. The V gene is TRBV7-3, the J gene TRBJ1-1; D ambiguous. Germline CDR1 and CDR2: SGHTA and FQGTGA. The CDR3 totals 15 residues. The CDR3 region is CASSQDMGAALEAFF. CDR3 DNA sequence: TGCGCCAGCAGCCAAGATATGGGAGCGGCCCTTGAAGCTTTCTTT. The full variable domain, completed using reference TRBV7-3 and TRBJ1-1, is GAGVSQTPSNKVTEKGKYVELRCDPISGHTALYWYRQSLGQGPEFLIYFQGTGAADDSGLPNDRFFAVRPEGSVSTLKIQRTERGDSAVYLCASSQDMGAALEAFFGQGTRLTVV.

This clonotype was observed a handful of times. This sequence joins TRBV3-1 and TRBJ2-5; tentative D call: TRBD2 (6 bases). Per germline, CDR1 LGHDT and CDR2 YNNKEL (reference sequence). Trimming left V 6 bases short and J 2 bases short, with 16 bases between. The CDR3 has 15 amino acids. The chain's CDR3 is CASSPIGTLQETQYF. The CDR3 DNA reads TGTGCCAGCAGTCCGATTGGGACTCTACAAGAGACCCAGTACTTC.

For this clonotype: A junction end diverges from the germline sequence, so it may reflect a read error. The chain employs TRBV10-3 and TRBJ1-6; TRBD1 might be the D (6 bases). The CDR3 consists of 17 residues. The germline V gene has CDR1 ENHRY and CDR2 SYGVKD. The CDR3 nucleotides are TGTGCCAGCAGTTACGAAGTAGGGGGCTCCTATAATTCACCCCTCCACTTT. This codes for CASSYEVGGSYNSPLHF.

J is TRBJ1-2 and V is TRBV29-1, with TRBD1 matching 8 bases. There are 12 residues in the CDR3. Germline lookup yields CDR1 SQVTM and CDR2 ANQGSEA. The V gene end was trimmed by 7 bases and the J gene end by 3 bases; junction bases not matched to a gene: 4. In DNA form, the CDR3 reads TGCAGCGGTGGACAGGGAGACTATGGCTACACCTTC. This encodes CSGGQGDYGYTF.

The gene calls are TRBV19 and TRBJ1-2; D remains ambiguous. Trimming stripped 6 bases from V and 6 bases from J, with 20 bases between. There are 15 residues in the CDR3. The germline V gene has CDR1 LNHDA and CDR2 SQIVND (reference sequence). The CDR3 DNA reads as TGTGCCAGTAGCCCAGATCTTGAGGCCTATAATGGCTACACCTTC. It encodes CASSPDLEAYNGYTF.

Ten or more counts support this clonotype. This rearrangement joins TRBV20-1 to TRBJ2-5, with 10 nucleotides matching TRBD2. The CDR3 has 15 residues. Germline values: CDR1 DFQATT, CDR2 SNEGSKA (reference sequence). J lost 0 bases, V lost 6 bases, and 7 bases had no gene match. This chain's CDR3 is CSANQAGGYQETQYF. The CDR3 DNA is TGCAGTGCGAATCAAGCGGGAGGGTACCAAGAGACCCAGTACTTC.

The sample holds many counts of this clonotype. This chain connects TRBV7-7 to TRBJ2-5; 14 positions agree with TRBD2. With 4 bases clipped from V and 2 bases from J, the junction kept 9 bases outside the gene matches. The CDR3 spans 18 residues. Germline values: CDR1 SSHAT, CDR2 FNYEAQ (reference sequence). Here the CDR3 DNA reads TGTGCCAGCAGCTCATACAGGGGACTAGCGGGAGAACAAGAGACCCAGTACTTC. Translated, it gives CASSSYRGLAGEQETQYF.

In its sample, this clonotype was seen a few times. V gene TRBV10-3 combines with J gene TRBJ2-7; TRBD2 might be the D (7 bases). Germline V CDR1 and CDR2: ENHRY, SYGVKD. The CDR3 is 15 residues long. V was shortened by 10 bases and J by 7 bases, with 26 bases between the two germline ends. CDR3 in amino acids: CASSSGDTVWDEQYF. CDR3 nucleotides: TGTGCCAGCAGCAGCGGGGACACGGTCTGGGATGAGCAGTACTTC.

CDR3 protein: CASRWGGESYEQYF. The CDR3 DNA is TGCGCCAGCAGGTGGGGGGGGGAATCCTACGAGCAGTACTTC. The chain is built from TRBV10-2 and TRBJ2-7; 7 nucleotides match TRBD2. V shed 6 bases, J shed 1 base, and the junction held 6 bases outside the gene matches. The CDR3 runs 14 residues. The germline gives CDR1 WSHSY, CDR2 SAAADI.

CDR3 coding DNA: TGCGCCAGCAGCTTTGACAGGGGGACTAGCACAGATACGCAGTATTTT. Protein: CASSFDRGTSTDTQYF. This chain connects TRBV5-1 to TRBJ2-3, with 9 positions matching TRBD1. Looked up from germline, CDR1 is SGHRS and CDR2 is YFSETQ. The ends lost 2 bases at V and 0 bases at J; junction bases unmatched: 4. The CDR3 extends over 16 amino acids. Complete variable domain (other parts from reference TRBV5-1 and TRBJ2-3): KAGVTQTPRYLIKTRGQQVTLSCSPISGHRSVSWYQQTPGQGLQFLFEYFSETQRNKGNFPGRFSGRQFSNSRSEMNVSTLELGDSALYLCASSFDRGTSTDTQYFGPGTRLTVL.

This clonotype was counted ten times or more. This CDR3 is CSPGSGEQYF. CDR3 nucleotide sequence: TGCAGTCCAGGGTCAGGGGAGCAGTACTTC. The chain combines TRBV29-1 with TRBJ2-7; TRBD1 might be the D (5 bases). The CDR3 contains 10 residues. Germline loops: CDR1 SQVTM, CDR2 ANQGSEA.

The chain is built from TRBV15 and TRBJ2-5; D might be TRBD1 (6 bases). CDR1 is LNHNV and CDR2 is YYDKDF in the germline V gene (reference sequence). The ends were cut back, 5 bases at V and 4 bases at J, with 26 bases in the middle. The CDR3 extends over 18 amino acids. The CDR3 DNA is TGTGCCACCAGCGGTAGGATACAGGGCCCCCCGGGTGCAGAGACCCAGTACTTC. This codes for CATSGRIQGPPGAETQYF.

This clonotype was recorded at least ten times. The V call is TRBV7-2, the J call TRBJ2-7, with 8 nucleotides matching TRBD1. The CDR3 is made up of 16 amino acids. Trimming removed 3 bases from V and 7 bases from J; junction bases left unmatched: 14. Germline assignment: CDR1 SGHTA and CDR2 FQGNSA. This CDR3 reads CASSFEPDRAGREQYF. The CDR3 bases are TGTGCCAGCAGCTTCGAACCGGACAGGGCAGGGCGTGAGCAGTACTTC.

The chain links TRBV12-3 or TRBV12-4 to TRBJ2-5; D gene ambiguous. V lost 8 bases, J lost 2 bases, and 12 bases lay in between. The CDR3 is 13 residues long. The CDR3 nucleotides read TGTGCCAGCTCACGCGCAGAGCAAGAGACCCAGTACTTC. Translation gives CASSRAEQETQYF.